The text below deals with one TCR beta chain. These data come from a study of blood T cell repertoires in COVID-19. For the study at large: The cDNA or gDNA used as material had been derived from T cells, B-cell-depleted T cells, or PBMCs.

This CDR3 has 16 amino acids. In germline, CDR1 is MNHEY, CDR2 SMNVEV (reference sequence). V lost 0 bases and J 4 bases, leaving 16 bases between the germline ends. Original analysis: Estimation of nucleated cell counts was performed using reference gene primer amplification. Assay used: immunoSEQ multiplex PCR; TCRdb lists only in-frame clones, some missing. V, J and clone size are taken as reported in that table, and D and trimming were inferred from the DNA itself. Of approximately 260,000 clones in the sample, over 85% were seen once. This chain links TRBV27 with TRBJ2-7; D might be TRBD2 (6 bases). Sequencing was performed on PBMCs or T cells enriched from blood (not recorded which). This clonotype was sampled from a woman aged 55-75 years who had recovered from COVID-19. The CDR3, as DNA: TGTGCCAGCAGTTTATCCTTGGGGGGAGTACTGTACGAGCAGTACTTC. Encoded protein: CASSLSLGGVLYEQYF.